The sequence of this T cell receptor (beta chain) was determined in a study of blood T cell repertoires in COVID-19. In the study overall: Material from acute and convalescent COVID-19 was sourced from the United States, Italy and Spain.

The participants were between about 18 and 90 years old and came from some 23 US areas. Authors' analysis steps: Nucleated cell number was recorded as an estimate derived from reference gene primer amplification. Measured with immunoSEQ multiplex PCR; TCRdb has only the in-frame clones, and not every one. That table is the source of V, J and clone size, and D and trimming were worked out from the DNA. Of 350,000 to 450,000 clones in the sample, approximately 91% were seen once. This CDR3 is 15 amino acids long. Germline V gives CDR1 KGHSH, CDR2 LQKENI. The germline V and J ends were trimmed by 1 base and 4 bases, with 13 bases remaining between them.

Sequencing was carried out using PBMCs or T cells enriched from blood (not recorded which). The TCR comes from a woman aged 40 to 50 who had been exposed to COVID-19. J is TRBJ1-1 and V is TRBV18; a weak D match, TRBD1 (5 bases). CDR3 residues: CASSPRPRGFTEAFF. The CDR3 DNA is TGTGCCAGCTCACCACGCCCCCGGGGGTTCACTGAAGCTTTCTTT.